This TCR beta chain derives from a study of T cell responses to AZD1222 COVID-19 vaccine (dated by TCRdb to the early 2020s). As for the study more broadly: TCR sequencing covered some 240 trial participants: about 210 given two doses of AZD1222 and 26 given two doses of MenACWY control vaccine. Trial participants were enrolled by age into subgroups of 18-55, 56-69 and 70-plus years, and around 140, 26 and 57 TCR-sequenced participants, respectively, were included in these subgroups. What the study reported, not specific to this receptor: Conclusions about previously exposed vaccinees are limited, since just five or six AZD1222 recipients were seropositive for SARS-CoV-2 at baseline. Epitopes outside the regions mutated in the B.1.351 and B.1.1.7 variants were reportedly recognized by nearly half of the unique spike-specific TCRs. No day 14 peak-response samples were available, so repertoires were characterized only after the peak T cell response. Spike-specific TCR breadth and depth rose significantly after two AZD1222 doses compared with day 0 and with MenACWY recipients. Most participants were white British and females outnumbered males, and the authors suggested that clonal diversity may have been underestimated. In the small 56-69-year group, the increase in depth fell short of significance, most likely because of low power. The whole spike protein was spanned by vaccine-associated CD4 TCRs, and dominant responses were seen in regions 160-218 and 743-854.

This sample's time point label indicates: about 28 days (+/-7) after the second vaccine dose. Because spike-specific TCR depth and breadth did not differ between the two schedules, AZD1222 recipients who got a second dose at roughly 4 weeks were pooled with those who got a second dose at roughly 12 weeks. Vaccinee samples were obtained from the UK trials COV001 and COV002, which included a single-blind randomized controlled phase 2/3 trial of AZD1222 (ChAdOx1 nCoV-19) in healthy adults. Trial participant PBMC samples were collected at day 0 and day 28 after the second dose for TCRbeta chain sequencing. The CDR3 regions of human TCRbeta chains were analyzed by immunosequencing. The original methods were these. Repertoire TCRs were matched against a reference library of SARS-CoV-2-specific TCRs generated with the MIRA antigen-specificity platform. Breadth meant the fraction of unique TCRs that were SARS-CoV-2-associated, whereas depth meant the fraction of total T cells that were SARS-CoV-2-associated. Using the MIRA data, every spike-specific TCR was mapped to the spike region that the TCR reacted to and assigned to either a CD4 or a CD8 class. Log10-transformed breadth and depth values were compared by one-way ANOVA with Sidak's multiple comparisons tests. The source is immuneACCESS, and TCRdb retained only in-frame sequences with V and J called. Part of the clones is not carried over; for the studies checked, unresolved V genes explain less than half of this, and the remainder is unexplained. V and J calls and clone size are copied from that table; D and trimming were computed from the DNA. This sample lists 250,000 to 300,000 clones; 85% to 95% were detected once. The ten largest clones represent 0.55% of the sample.

Note on this clone: The target of this receptor is not known. Base qualities are not provided; no much larger clone lies one nucleotide away.

The CDR3 covers 13 residues, taking in both the cysteine and the phenylalanine. The kept DNA is CDR3 alone, 39 bases in frame from the first base. V is pared back by 2 bases and J by 8 bases, with 12 bases lying between the germline termini. The chain joins TRBV12-3 or TRBV12-4 to TRBJ1-1, with a tentative D gene TRBD1 over 5 matching bases. This sequence was found in an adult who received the AZD1222 COVID-19 vaccine. The sequenced sample was peripheral blood, obtained 28 days after the second AZD1222 dose. At the DNA level, the sequence is TGTGCCAGCAGTTTAAAGGGGACTTACGAAGCTTTCTTT. Its product reads: CASSLKGTYEAFF.